This T cell receptor (beta chain) was captured in a study of T cells after posttransplantation cyclophosphamide. This table comes from immunoSEQ multiplex PCR, and its TCRdb copy is limited to in-frame clones, with some not included. The sample lists around 23,000 clones; 73% were seen once. CDR1 is SGHRS, CDR2 YFSETQ, per germline. This CDR3 region has 14 residues. The trim removed 0 bases at V and 8 bases at J, leaving 7 bases unmatched. Study-wide results and limits: Recipient CMV seropositivity and CMV reactivation strongly tracked TRB clonality. Donor-recipient repertoire similarity was low at 1-2 months, rising over year one. TRB overlap between skin or GI tissue T cells and blood was limited.

About this clone itself: As yet, its antigen is unknown.

This chain connects TRBV5-1 to TRBJ1-2; 7 bases fit TRBD1. Material for sequencing was memory CD4+ T cells sorted from PBMCs. The TCR was taken from an older woman in good health, CMV-negative, and a related stem cell transplant donor. The CDR3 DNA follows: TGCGCCAGCAGCTTGGATTACAGGGGCGGCGGCTACACCTTC. Protein: CASSLDYRGGGYTF.